A single sample is the source of the 23 T cell receptor beta chains below, sequenced in a study of blood T cell repertoires in COVID-19. TCRdb's copy holds only in-frame clones and misses some; the assay was immunoSEQ multiplex PCR. The repertoire holds roughly 15,000 clones, around 87% seen once, with 15% to 20% in the top ten. Material: peripheral blood. The source is a man aged 45-65 years with active COVID-19.

This rearrangement joins TRBV5-1 to TRBJ1-1; D unclear. The CDR3 length is 13 residues. CDR1 is SGHRS, CDR2 YFSETQ, per germline. Trimming pared 5 bases from V and 2 bases from J, leaving 10 bases between. The CDR3 here is CASRDLGNTEAFF. CDR3 coding DNA: TGCGCCAGCAGGGACTTAGGTAACACTGAAGCTTTCTTT.

This sequence joins TRBV7-6 and TRBJ2-1; 10 positions agree with TRBD2. The V gene's germline CDR1 is SGHVS and CDR2 FNYEAQ. V trimming: 6 bases; J trimming: 5 bases; junction bases outside the gene matches: 7. The CDR3 is made up of 15 amino acids. CDR3 sequence (DNA): TGTGCCAGCAGTAAGCTCGGACTAGCGGACAATGAGCAGTTCTTC. This sequence encodes CASSKLGLADNEQFF.

The V gene is TRBV28, the J gene TRBJ1-2; D is unclear. The V end lost 5 bases, the J end lost 6 bases, and 7 bases lay between the germline ends. Germline assignment: CDR1 MDHEN and CDR2 SYDVKM. CDR3 length: 11 residues. CDR3 sequence (DNA): TGTGCCAGCAGTACTTTACATGGCTACACCTTC. It is translated as CASSTLHGYTF.

The chain combines TRBV3-1 (or the pseudogene TRBV3-2) with TRBJ2-1, with 7 nucleotides matching TRBD1. The CDR3 totals 17 residues. Germline V lookup: CDR1 LGHDT, CDR2 YNNKEL (reference sequence). Trimming cost V 11 bases and J 4 bases; bases outside gene matches: 20. DNA for the CDR3: TGTGCCGGACGGGCTGGGAGACAGGGAGACGCGTACAATGAGCAGTTCTTC. Its protein product is CAGRAGRQGDAYNEQFF.

This clone was seen only once. The J gene is TRBJ2-7, the V gene TRBV29-1, with D perhaps matching TRBD2 (5 bases). Germline CDR1 and CDR2: SQVTM and ANQGSEA. V was shortened by 3 bases and J by 7 bases, with 13 bases between the two germline ends. The CDR3 extends over 12 amino acids. The CDR3 DNA reads TGCAGCGTTGATTTCGGGGTGCGAGAGCAGTACTTC. Translation: CSVDFGVREQYF.

This clone was recorded a few times. This chain links TRBV4-3 with TRBJ2-7, with D tentatively TRBD1 (5 bases). Between the trimmed V and J ends, which lost 2 bases and 4 bases, there was a span of 15 bases. The CDR3 spans 15 residues. Germline V gene lookup returns CDR1 LGHNA and CDR2 YSLEER. For the CDR3, the DNA is TGCGCCAGCAGCCAAACCCAGGGAATTGGGTACGAGCAGTACTTC. Translating it yields CASSQTQGIGYEQYF.

V is TRBV6-5 and J is TRBJ1-1; D remains ambiguous. Germline V gene data show CDR1 as MNHEY and CDR2 as SVGAGI. The CDR3 consists of 13 residues. The V end was cut by 7 bases, the J end by 2 bases, with 11 bases between. CDR3 DNA sequence: TGTGCCAGCACAGGTACGGCCAACACTGAAGCTTTCTTT. It yields the protein CASTGTANTEAFF.

The chain is built from TRBV29-1 and TRBJ2-5, with TRBD1 matching over 9 bases. CDR3 size: 13 residues. Germline CDR1 and CDR2: SQVTM and ANQGSEA. The V segment lost 6 bases and the J segment 4 bases; nucleotides outside the gene matches: 6. CDR3 DNA sequence: TGCAGCGTAGACGACAGGGGGGGAGAGACCCAGTACTTC. It is translated as CSVDDRGGETQYF.

The table lists this clone with a few counts. The rearrangement joins TRBV5-1 to TRBJ1-1; D not certain. The germline V gene encodes CDR1 SGHRS and CDR2 YFSETQ. The CDR3 is 12 amino acids. Trimming pared 4 bases from V and 1 base from J, leaving 5 bases between. CDR3 residues: CASSLSNTEAFF. CDR3 DNA sequence: TGCGCCAGCAGCCTCTCGAACACTGAAGCTTTCTTT. The variable domain in full, completed from reference TRBV5-1 and TRBJ1-1, reads KAGVTQTPRYLIKTRGQQVTLSCSPISGHRSVSWYQQTPGQGLQFLFEYFSETQRNKGNFPGRFSGRQFSNSRSEMNVSTLELGDSALYLCASSLSNTEAFFGQGTRLTVV.

The genes are TRBV19 and TRBJ1-1, with D possibly being TRBD1 (5 bases). Germline V gene lookup returns CDR1 LNHDA and CDR2 SQIVND (reference sequence). V gave up 5 bases and J gave up 1 base, with 11 bases separating them. This CDR3 has 14 amino acids. CDR3 nucleotide sequence: TGTGCCAGTAGTTCACAGGCCTCGAACACTGAAGCTTTCTTT. It encodes CASSSQASNTEAFF.

The chain recombines TRBV19 with TRBJ2-7; perhaps TRBD1 as D (6 bases). The CDR3 length is 12 residues. Germline V gene sequence: CDR1 LNHDA, CDR2 SQIVND (reference sequence). V was shortened by 5 bases and J by 6 bases, with 11 bases between the two germline ends. The CDR3 bases are TGTGCCAGTAGTTGGGGGCCAGGCGAGCAGTACTTC. As protein: CASSWGPGEQYF.

The chain has TRBV2 and TRBJ2-5, with TRBD2 matching 12 bases. The CDR3 spans 14 residues. Trimming took 6 bases from V and 2 from J; bases not matched to a gene: 1. Germline assignment: CDR1 SNHLY and CDR2 FYNNEI. For the CDR3, the DNA is TGTGCCAGCAGAGGACTAGCGGGACAAGAGACCCAGTACTTC. Amino acid sequence: CASRGLAGQETQYF.

The chain has TRBV28 and TRBJ2-5, with 7 bases matching TRBD2. CDR3 length equals 14 residues. Germline CDR1 reads MDHEN; CDR2 reads SYDVKM. The junction had 10 bases not matched to a gene; V was cut back by 8 bases and J by 4 bases. As DNA, the CDR3 is TGTGCCAGCTACGGGCGGGAGAAGGGAGAGACCCAGTACTTC. This codes for CASYGREKGETQYF.

This sequence joins TRBV19 and TRBJ1-1; 9 nucleotides align to TRBD1. The J segment lost 6 bases and the V segment lost 7 bases, leaving 12 bases of the junction unmatched. Germline V gene data show CDR1 as LNHDA and CDR2 as SQIVND (reference sequence). The CDR3 is 15 residues long. CDR3 residues: CASTQGDRGWAEAFF. CDR3 nucleotides: TGTGCCAGTACCCAAGGCGACAGGGGGTGGGCTGAAGCTTTCTTT.

The chain joins TRBV4-3 to TRBJ1-2; D not resolved. The CDR3 covers 15 residues. V shed 0 bases and J shed 4 bases, with 12 bases lying between them. Germline-derived CDR1 and CDR2 are LGHNA and YSLEER. For the CDR3, the DNA is TGCGCCAGCAGCCAAGAATTGAGGAGAATCTATGGCTACACCTTC. Translation: CASSQELRRIYGYTF.

J is TRBJ1-4 and V is TRBV4-3; a weak D match, TRBD1 (5 bases). The germline V gene has CDR1 LGHNA and CDR2 YSLEER. The CDR3 covers 13 residues. V dropped 0 bases and J dropped 8 bases, with 7 bases sitting between them. Here the CDR3 DNA reads TGCGCCAGCAGCCAAGATCGGGGGGAAAAACTGTTTTTT. Its protein is CASSQDRGEKLFF.

This clone has only a few counts. This rearrangement joins TRBV7-2 to TRBJ1-1, with no clear D. Trimming left V 1 base short and J 1 base short, with 10 bases between. Germline V lookup: CDR1 SGHTA, CDR2 FQGNSA. The CDR3 has 15 residues. The CDR3 is CASSLGISRNTEAFF. The CDR3 DNA reads as TGTGCCAGCAGCTTAGGTATATCTCGGAACACTGAAGCTTTCTTT.

The chain recombines TRBV6-6 with TRBJ1-1, with D unclear. Germline assignment: CDR1 MNHNY and CDR2 SVGAGI (reference sequence). The CDR3 consists of 11 residues. Between the trimmed V and J ends, which lost 10 bases and 1 base, there was a span of 7 bases. The DNA for the CDR3 is TGTGCCACACTTAAGAACACTGAAGCTTTCTTT. It specifies CATLKNTEAFF.

The table lists this clone with a few counts. V gene TRBV5-6 combines with J gene TRBJ1-1; no reliable D call. V was clipped by 4 bases and J by 5 bases, with 12 bases between them. The CDR3 has 13 residues. Per the germline V gene, CDR1 is SGHDT and CDR2 is YYEEEE. CDR3 DNA sequence: TGTGCCAGCAGCCCAAGCTCGGGGACTGAAGCTTTCTTT. Translating gives CASSPSSGTEAFF.

This clone was observed a single time. V usage is TRBV4-3 and J usage is TRBJ2-7; a weak D match, TRBD2 (5 bases). CDR3 size: 15 residues. The germline V gene has CDR1 LGHNA and CDR2 YSLEER. V gave up 0 bases and J gave up 2 bases, with 11 bases separating them. The CDR3 DNA is TGCGCCAGCAGCCAAGAAGAGGGTATGCCCTACGAGCAGTACTTC. Encoded protein: CASSQEEGMPYEQYF.

The rearrangement joins TRBV7-2 to TRBJ2-4, with D hard to call. The CDR3 totals 12 residues. Between the trimmed V and J ends, which lost 5 bases and 7 bases, there was a span of 9 bases. CDR1 is SGHTA, CDR2 FQGNSA, per germline. CDR3 sequence (DNA): TGTGCCAGCAGCCACTCCAGGAACATTCAGTACTTC. Translation gives CASSHSRNIQYF.

V usage is TRBV5-4 and J usage is TRBJ1-1, with D possibly TRBD1 on 6 matching bases. Germline CDR1 reads SGHNT; CDR2 reads YYREEE (reference sequence). V gave up 2 bases and J gave up 1 base, with 15 bases separating them. CDR3 length: 16 residues. CDR3 coding DNA: TGTGCCAGCAGCTTCCCGGGGGGCGCCTCGAACACTGAAGCTTTCTTT. This translates into CASSFPGGASNTEAFF. The full variable domain, its missing parts supplied by reference TRBV5-4 and TRBJ1-1, is ETGVTQSPTHLIKTRGQQVTLRCSSQSGHNTVSWYQQALGQGPQFIFQYYREEENGRGNFPPRFSGLQFPNYSSELNVNALELDDSALYLCASSFPGGASNTEAFFGQGTRLTVV.

This rearrangement joins TRBV27 to TRBJ1-6; tentatively, D is TRBD1 (5 bases). This CDR3 is built from 15 residues. The ends were cut back, 3 bases at V and 9 bases at J, with 15 bases in the middle. The germline V gene encodes CDR1 MNHEY and CDR2 SMNVEV (reference sequence). Here the CDR3 reads CASSFRQGFLSPLHF. The CDR3 region has the DNA TGTGCCAGCAGTTTTAGGCAGGGTTTCCTTTCACCCCTCCACTTT.